The subject of this entry is one T cell receptor beta chain. Sequencing used immunoSEQ multiplex PCR; TCRdb keeps in-frame clones, though not all of them. The sample carries over 200,000 clones, around 85% recorded once. These data come from a study of blood T cell repertoires in COVID-19. CDR1 and CDR2 (germline): LGHNA, YSLEER. J was trimmed by 7 bases and V by 1 base; bases with no gene match: 11. The CDR3 loop spans 16 amino acids. Recovery meant two consecutive negative NP/OP PCR tests, professional clearance, or resolved symptoms. The chain joins TRBV4-3 to TRBJ2-7; 9 bases map to TRBD2. The sequencing input was PBMCs or T cells enriched from blood (not recorded which). The TCR sequence derives from a man aged 35 to 55 who had recovered from COVID-19. The CDR3 here is CASSQVIAGALGEQYF. DNA of the CDR3: TGCGCCAGCAGCCAAGTAATAGCGGGAGCCTTGGGGGAGCAGTACTTC.